This TCR beta chain was profiled in a study of blood T cell repertoires in COVID-19. Original processing methods: Nucleated cell number was recorded as an estimate derived from reference gene primer amplification. The table came from immunoSEQ multiplex PCR; TCRdb's copy has only in-frame clones and leaves some out. Clone size and the V and J calls come from that table; the DNA yielded D and trimming. The data show approximately 180,000 clones, over 75% seen once. The clonotype comes from a human donor with active or convalescent COVID-19. The donor label of this sample is uncertain. The specimen was peripheral blood.

The DNA for the CDR3 is TGTGCCAGCAGCTTATCTGCGGGGGGGCGTAGTGAGCAGTTCTTC. This codes for CASSLSAGGRSEQFF. The chain joins TRBV7-2 to TRBJ2-1; 9 bases map to TRBD2. The CDR3 contains 15 residues. Looked up from germline, CDR1 is SGHTA and CDR2 is FQGNSA. Trimming took 2 bases from V and 9 from J; bases not matched to a gene: 8.